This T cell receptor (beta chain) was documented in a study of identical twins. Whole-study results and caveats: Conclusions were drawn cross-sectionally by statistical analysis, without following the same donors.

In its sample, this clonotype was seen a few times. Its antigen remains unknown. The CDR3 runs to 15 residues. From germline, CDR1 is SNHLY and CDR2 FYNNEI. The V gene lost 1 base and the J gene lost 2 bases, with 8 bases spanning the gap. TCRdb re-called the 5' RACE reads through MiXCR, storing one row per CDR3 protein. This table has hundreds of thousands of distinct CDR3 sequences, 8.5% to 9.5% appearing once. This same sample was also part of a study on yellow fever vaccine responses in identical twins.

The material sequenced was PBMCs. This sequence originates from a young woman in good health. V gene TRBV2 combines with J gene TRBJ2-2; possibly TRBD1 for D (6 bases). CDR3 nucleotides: TGTGCCAGCAGTGAAGGACAGGCTAACACCGGGGAGCTGTTTTTT. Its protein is CASSEGQANTGELFF. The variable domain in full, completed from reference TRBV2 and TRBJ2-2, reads EPEVTQTPSHQVTQMGQEVILRCVPISNHLYFYWYRQILGQKVEFLVSFYNNEISEKSEIFDDQFSVERPDGSNFTLKIRSTKLEDSAMYFCASSEGQANTGELFFGEGSRLTVL.